This T cell receptor beta chain appears in the sequencing data of a study of blood T cell repertoires in COVID-19. Study-level background: Sites across the United States, Italy and Spain contributed samples from acute and convalescent COVID-19. In each case, the material was cDNA or gDNA derived from T cells, B-cell-depleted T cells, or PBMCs.

Germline CDR1 MGHRA, CDR2 YSYEKL. The V gene end was trimmed by 5 bases and the J gene end by 2 bases; junction bases not matched to a gene: 8. The CDR3 loop spans 16 amino acids. Authors' data handling: From reference gene primer amplification, estimates of nucleated cell counts were derived. The table came from immunoSEQ multiplex PCR; TCRdb's copy has only in-frame clones and leaves some out. The V and J calls and clone size come from that table; D and trimming were worked out from the DNA. The sample has a few hundred thousand clones, roughly 82% seen once; the top ten hold roughly 1.4%. Sequenced sample: peripheral blood. The gene calls are TRBV4-1 and TRBJ2-5, with TRBD2 matching over 10 bases. This clonotype was obtained from a woman aged 40 to 55 who had recovered from COVID-19. The CDR3 nucleotides read TGCGCCAGCAGCTCACACGGGACTAGCGATCAAGAGACCCAGTACTTC. It specifies CASSSHGTSDQETQYF.